Following are 22 T cell receptor beta chains from one sample sequenced in a study of cytomegalovirus exposure and HLA in healthy donors (dated by TCRdb to about 2017). The library was generated by the immunoSEQ multiplex PCR assay. A mixture of 60 forward primers for TCR Vbeta segments and 13 reverse primers for TCR Jbeta segments was used in the multiplex PCR. Here the immuneACCESS table is served through TCRdb, limited to in-frame sequences with V and J called. Missing clones are a known gap in these copies; in checked studies unresolved V genes cover under half, and the rest lacks a known reason. This sample gives roughly 160,000 clones in total; 75% to 90% of them show up just once. 2.3% of the sample is held by the ten biggest clonotypes. Sequences were obtained from PBMCs. The source is a male donor in good health and CMV-seronegative.

This chain joins TRBV29-1 and TRBJ2-5; tentatively, D is TRBD1 (5 bases). With the DNA end fitting TRBJ2-7 better, the J assignment may be wrong. Per the germline V gene, CDR1 is SQVTM and CDR2 is ANQGSEA. The CDR3 totals 14 residues. CDR3 bases: TGCAGCGTTTTCGAGGTTGGACACTCCTACGAGCAGTACTTC. Translation gives CSVFEVGHSYEQYF.

The chain employs TRBV27 and TRBJ1-1; 10 nucleotides align to TRBD1. The CDR3 runs 14 residues. Germline CDR1 is MNHEY and CDR2 is SMNVEV (reference sequence). Losses at the gene ends were 6 bases for V and 5 bases for J; bases not matched to a gene: 6. The CDR3 DNA is TGTGCCAGCAGCCCGGGACAGGGGTATACTGAAGCTTTCTTT. Protein sequence: CASSPGQGYTEAFF.

A few counts support this clone. This sample also contains other DNA sequences that code for the same CDR3. The chain uses TRBV11-3 and TRBJ2-3; maybe TRBD2 (5 bases). Looked up from germline, CDR1 is SGHNT and CDR2 is YENEEA. The CDR3 is 14 residues long. V was shortened by 1 base and J by 4 bases, with 9 bases between the two germline ends. The CDR3 here is CASSLGRGSDTQYF. For the CDR3, the DNA is TGTGCCAGCAGCTTAGGTCGGGGTTCAGATACGCAGTATTTT.

This chain joins TRBV5-8 and TRBJ1-4; no reliable D call. The CDR3 is 15 residues long. The V and J ends lost 1 base and 6 bases respectively, with 13 bases between them. CDR1 is SGHTS, CDR2 YDEGEE, per germline. CDR3 residues: CASSLLAAQDEKLFF. Here the CDR3 DNA reads TGTGCCAGCAGCTTGTTGGCAGCTCAGGATGAAAAACTGTTTTTT.

This chain connects TRBV5-6 to TRBJ2-5; D perhaps matches TRBD2 (5 bases). The CDR3 sequence is 16 residues long. V was clipped by 1 base and J by 2 bases, with 15 bases between them. Per germline, CDR1 SGHDT and CDR2 YYEEEE. In DNA, the CDR3 is TGTGCCAGCAGCTTGTGGGTCGGGATTGGTCAAGAGACCCAGTACTTC. Amino acids: CASSLWVGIGQETQYF. Full variable domain (remainder filled in from reference TRBV5-6 and TRBJ2-5): DAGVTQSPTHLIKTRGQQVTLRCSPKSGHDTVSWYQQALGQGPQFIFQYYEEEERQRGNFPDRFSGHQFPNYSSELNVNALLLGDSALYLCASSLWVGIGQETQYFGPGTRLLVL.

Worth noting for this clone: Germline and junction disagree at one end, which may indicate a read error. V usage is TRBV7-2 and J usage is TRBJ1-5; D is unresolved. Germline V lookup: CDR1 SGHTA, CDR2 FQGNSA. The CDR3 loop spans 13 amino acids. The CDR3 spells CASSRVVNRPQHF. CDR3 coding DNA: TGTGCCAGCAGCCGGGTTGTGAATCGGCCCCAGCATTTT.

The chain links TRBV15 to TRBJ1-5, with D maybe TRBD1 (6 bases). The germline CDR1 and CDR2 sequences are LNHNV and YYDKDF (reference sequence). Trimming took off 0 bases at V and 4 bases at J, with 16 bases between the two ends. CDR3 size: 17 residues. CDR3 amino acids: CATSRERAGVWNQPQHF. CDR3 sequence (DNA): TGTGCCACCAGCAGAGAGAGGGCAGGGGTGTGGAATCAGCCCCAGCATTTT.

This clone was seen only once. The chain couples TRBV10-3 to TRBJ1-1, with D tentatively TRBD1 (5 bases). Germline loops: CDR1 ENHRY, CDR2 SYGVKD. The CDR3 runs 13 residues. V shed 3 bases and J shed 3 bases, with 8 bases lying between them. The CDR3 sequence: CAISEVTDTEAFF. The CDR3 nucleotides read TGTGCCATCAGTGAAGTGACAGACACTGAAGCTTTCTTT.

The V and J genes are TRBV29-1 and TRBJ2-3; 7 bases agree with TRBD1. Looked up from germline, CDR1 is SQVTM and CDR2 is ANQGSEA. This CDR3 contains 13 residues. J was trimmed by 1 base and V by 7 bases; bases with no gene match: 5. The CDR3 sequence is CSANQGGTDTQYF. CDR3 nucleotide sequence: TGCAGCGCCAACCAGGGGGGCACAGATACGCAGTATTTT.

The chain carries TRBV5-1 and TRBJ2-7; TRBD1 is a possible D gene (6 bases). Germline V gene data show CDR1 as SGHRS and CDR2 as YFSETQ. Trimming removed 3 bases at V and 2 bases at J, with 18 bases between. The CDR3 is made up of 16 amino acids. This CDR3 reads CASSWGPETGAYEQYF. In DNA, the CDR3 is TGCGCCAGCAGCTGGGGCCCCGAGACAGGAGCCTACGAGCAGTACTTC.

This chain uses TRBV4-1 with TRBJ2-1, with 10 bases matching TRBD1. V lost 4 bases, J lost 5 bases, and 5 bases stayed unmatched. The germline gives CDR1 MGHRA, CDR2 YSYEKL. The CDR3 contains 15 residues. CDR3 DNA: TGCGCCAGCAGCCCGGGACAGGGGCTCGACAATGAGCAGTTCTTC. It is translated as CASSPGQGLDNEQFF.

V and J are TRBV6-1 and TRBJ1-5; perhaps TRBD1 as D (6 bases). The CDR3 has 15 residues. Trimming removed 4 bases from V and 4 bases from J, with 14 bases in between. Per germline, CDR1 MNHNS and CDR2 SASEGT. The CDR3 spells CASSVLQGPNQPQHF. CDR3 DNA: TGTGCCAGCAGTGTTCTACAGGGCCCAAATCAGCCCCAGCATTTT.

This clone has just a few counts. The rearrangement uses TRBV4-1 and TRBJ1-2; D is perhaps TRBD1 (5 bases). This CDR3 region has 14 residues. Per germline, CDR1 MGHRA and CDR2 YSYEKL. The ends were cut back, 1 base at V and 7 bases at J, with 13 bases in the middle. The CDR3 is CASSQVGQGAGYTF. The DNA for the CDR3 is TGCGCCAGCAGCCAAGTGGGCCAGGGTGCTGGCTACACCTTC.

This clone was counted a single time. The rearrangement links TRBV27 to TRBJ2-2; tentatively, D is TRBD1 (5 bases). Germline CDR1 is MNHEY and CDR2 is SMNVEV (reference sequence). V gave up 5 bases and J gave up 7 bases, with 14 bases separating them. CDR3 size: 14 residues. In DNA form, the CDR3 reads TGTGCCAGCAGTCCAAGCAGGGTAATCGGGGAGCTGTTTTTT. As protein: CASSPSRVIGELFF.

This clone was seen more than once but under ten times. The rearrangement joins TRBV10-3 to TRBJ1-1; unclear D gene. The V gene lost 5 bases and the J gene lost 1 base, with 11 bases spanning the gap. Germline assignment: CDR1 ENHRY and CDR2 SYGVKD. There are 14 residues in the CDR3. The DNA of the CDR3 is TGTGCCATCAGTTTAACTTCCCAGAACACTGAAGCTTTCTTT. This encodes CAISLTSQNTEAFF.

The chain recombines TRBV5-1 with TRBJ1-4; TRBD1 agrees at 8 bases. CDR1 and CDR2 from the germline V gene are SGHRS and YFSETQ. The ends lost 4 bases at V and 7 bases at J; junction bases unmatched: 6. The length of the CDR3 is 14 residues. CDR3 protein: CASSHSTGVEKLFF. CDR3 DNA sequence: TGCGCCAGCAGCCACTCGACAGGGGTTGAAAAACTGTTTTTT. The full variable domain, in which reference TRBV5-1 and TRBJ1-4 provide the parts outside the CDR3, is KAGVTQTPRYLIKTRGQQVTLSCSPISGHRSVSWYQQTPGQGLQFLFEYFSETQRNKGNFPGRFSGRQFSNSRSEMNVSTLELGDSALYLCASSHSTGVEKLFFGSGTQLSVL.

The chain is built from TRBV5-1 and TRBJ1-2; tentatively, D is TRBD1 (6 bases). The CDR3 covers 19 residues. The germline V gene encodes CDR1 SGHRS and CDR2 YFSETQ. Trimming took 0 bases from V and 0 from J, leaving 21 bases between them. The CDR3 DNA is TGCGCCAGCAGCTTGGGGGCCCCTCTCGGACAGTCTGCTAACTATGGCTACACCTTC. Translating it yields CASSLGAPLGQSANYGYTF.

The V and J genes are TRBV30 and TRBJ1-6; a possible D gene is TRBD1 (5 bases). There are 14 residues in the CDR3. Germline-derived CDR1 and CDR2 are GTSNPN and SVGIG (reference sequence). The V end was cut by 3 bases, the J end by 7 bases, with 13 bases between. CDR3 bases: TGTGCCTGGAGCCAAGACAGATCGAATTCACCCCTCCACTTT. It codes for CAWSQDRSNSPLHF.

V gene TRBV9 combines with J gene TRBJ1-1; possibly TRBD1 for D (5 bases). The CDR3 is 15 residues long. Germline CDR1 is SGDLS and CDR2 is YYNGEE. The V end was cut by 4 bases, the J end by 4 bases, with 17 bases between. Here the CDR3 DNA reads TGTGCCAGCAGCCCCGAAGACCGGGGGTTCACTGAAGCTTTCTTT. Translation gives CASSPEDRGFTEAFF.

The chain joins TRBV6-1 to TRBJ2-1; possible D gene TRBD2, 7 bases. This CDR3 is 15 amino acids long. Germline loops: CDR1 MNHNS, CDR2 SASEGT. V was trimmed by 2 bases and J by 4 bases, leaving 12 bases between them. CDR3 in DNA: TGTGCCAGCAGTGAAATAGGGGGGGGTTACAATGAGCAGTTCTTC. Its protein product is CASSEIGGGYNEQFF.

This clone was seen a handful of times. V gene TRBV6-1 combines with J gene TRBJ1-2; no reliable D call. This CDR3 has 15 residues. The V gene's germline CDR1 is MNHNS and CDR2 SASEGT. Trimming pared 3 bases from V and 2 bases from J, leaving 13 bases between. CDR3 amino acids: CASSEPGLTNYGYTF. The CDR3 DNA follows: TGTGCCAGCAGTGAGCCTGGACTTACGAACTATGGCTACACCTTC.

The count of this clone is one. J is TRBJ1-2 and V is TRBV7-2; D may be TRBD1 (5 bases). V was trimmed by 5 bases and J by 4 bases, leaving 14 bases between them. The CDR3 extends over 14 amino acids. Germline CDR1 is SGHTA and CDR2 is FQGNSA. CDR3: CASSRTGGGYGYTF. CDR3 in DNA: TGTGCCAGCAGCCGGACGGGGGGGGGCTATGGCTACACCTTC.